The source of this TCR beta chain is a study of post-analysis software for immune sequencing data. Turning to the study itself: Relapsing-remitting, secondary progressive and progressive-relapsing multiple sclerosis courses were included. Broader study findings: Clustering by F measure revealed strong co-clustering among samples prepared together in one batch. When patients were compared with controls, about five TRBV segments were more frequent, TRBV5-6, TRBV5-1 and TRBV20-1 among them.

Details on this clonotype: Its antigen is currently unknown.

TCR beta cDNA libraries had unique molecular identifiers. TCRdb re-called the PCR reads with MiXCR, one entry per CDR3 protein. The sample yields hundreds of thousands of distinct CDR3 sequences, approximately 46% seen once. V lost 4 bases and J lost 5; bases outside the gene matches: 9. This CDR3 contains 16 residues. Germline CDR1 MNHEY, CDR2 SVGEGT. This receptor was identified in a girl aged 5-17 years with multiple sclerosis. Sequences were obtained from blood. The J gene is TRBJ2-3, the V gene TRBV6-2 or TRBV6-3; 10 bases align to TRBD2. The CDR3 DNA reads TGTGCCAGCAGTTCCCGAGCGGGAGGGCGAGGAGATACGCAGTATTTT. It specifies CASSSRAGGRGDTQYF.